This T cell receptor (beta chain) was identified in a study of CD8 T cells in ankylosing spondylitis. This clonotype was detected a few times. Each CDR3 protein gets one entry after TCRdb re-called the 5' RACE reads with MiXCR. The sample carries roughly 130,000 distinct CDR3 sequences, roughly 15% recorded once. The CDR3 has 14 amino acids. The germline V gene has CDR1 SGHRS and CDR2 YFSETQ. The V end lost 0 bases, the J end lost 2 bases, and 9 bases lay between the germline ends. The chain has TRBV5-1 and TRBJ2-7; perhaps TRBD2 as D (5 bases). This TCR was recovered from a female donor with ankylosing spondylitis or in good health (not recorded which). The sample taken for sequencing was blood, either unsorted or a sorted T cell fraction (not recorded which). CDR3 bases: TGCGCCAGCAGCTTGGAACCGGGGACCTACGAGCAGTACTTC. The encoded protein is CASSLEPGTYEQYF.